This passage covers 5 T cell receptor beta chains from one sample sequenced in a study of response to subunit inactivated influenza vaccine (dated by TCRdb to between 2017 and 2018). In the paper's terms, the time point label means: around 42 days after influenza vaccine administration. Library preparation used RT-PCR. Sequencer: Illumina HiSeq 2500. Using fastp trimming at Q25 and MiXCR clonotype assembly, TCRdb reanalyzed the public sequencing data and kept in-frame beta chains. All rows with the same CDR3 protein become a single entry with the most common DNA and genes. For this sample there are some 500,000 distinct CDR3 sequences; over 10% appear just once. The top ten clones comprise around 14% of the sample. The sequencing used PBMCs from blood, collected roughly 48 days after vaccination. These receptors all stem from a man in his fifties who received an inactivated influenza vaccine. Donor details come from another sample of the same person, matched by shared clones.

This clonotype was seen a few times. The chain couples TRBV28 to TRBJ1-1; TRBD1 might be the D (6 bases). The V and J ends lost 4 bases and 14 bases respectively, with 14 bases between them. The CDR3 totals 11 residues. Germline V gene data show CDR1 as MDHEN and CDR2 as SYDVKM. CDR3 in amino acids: CASSSLRTAFF. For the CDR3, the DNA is TGTGCCAGCAGTTCGCTCCGGACAGCCTTCTTT.

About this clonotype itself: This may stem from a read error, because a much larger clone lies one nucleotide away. CDR3 in DNA: TGCGACAGCAGCCAAGAAGTCAATCGTTGGGGACGGCTCTCTGAAGCTTTCTTT. Translated: CDSSQEVNRWGRLSEAFF. This chain joins TRBV4-3 and TRBJ1-1, with D possibly matching TRBD1 (5 bases). Germline assignment: CDR1 LGHNA and CDR2 YSLEER. CDR3 length: 18 residues.

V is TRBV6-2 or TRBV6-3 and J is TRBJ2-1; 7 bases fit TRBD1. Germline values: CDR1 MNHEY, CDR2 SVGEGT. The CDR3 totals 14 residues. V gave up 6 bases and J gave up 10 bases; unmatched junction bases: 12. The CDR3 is CASSGQDRKFEQFF. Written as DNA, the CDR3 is TGTGCCAGCAGCGGACAGGACAGGAAATTCGAGCAGTTCTTC.

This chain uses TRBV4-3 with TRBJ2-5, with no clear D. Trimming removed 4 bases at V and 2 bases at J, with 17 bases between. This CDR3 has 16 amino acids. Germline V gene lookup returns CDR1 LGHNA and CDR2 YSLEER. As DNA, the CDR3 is TGCGCCAGCAGCCGTACTGGGCGTGGCGTACAAGAGACCCAGTACTTC. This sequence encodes CASSRTGRGVQETQYF.

The CDR3 sequence: CASSQTGTRQFF. CDR3 DNA sequence: TGTGCCAGCAGCCAGACCGGGACTCGTCAGTTCTTC. The rearrangement uses TRBV14 and TRBJ2-1, with D perhaps matching TRBD2 (6 bases). Germline CDR1 and CDR2: SGHDN and FVKESK. Trimming took off 3 bases at V and 13 bases at J, with 13 bases between the two ends. The CDR3 has 12 amino acids. The full variable domain, completed using reference TRBV14 and TRBJ2-1, is EAGVTQFPSHSVIEKGQTVTLRCDPISGHDNLYWYRRVMGKEIKFLLHFVKESKQDESGMPNNRFLAERTGGTYSTLKVQPAELEDSGVYFCASSQTGTRQFFGPGTRLTVL.